Following are 23 T cell receptor beta chains from one sample sequenced in a study of cytomegalovirus exposure and HLA in healthy donors. The PCR employed 60 Vbeta primers together with 13 Jbeta primers. TCRdb's copy holds only in-frame clones and misses some; the assay was immunoSEQ multiplex PCR. The profile shows 100,000 or so clones, around four fifths of them singletons. The material sequenced was PBMCs. Receptors were obtained from a woman between 40 and 50 years old in good health and CMV-seropositive.

The rearrangement links TRBV19 to TRBJ1-1; TRBD1 is a possible D gene (6 bases). Germline loops: CDR1 LNHDA, CDR2 SQIVND (reference sequence). Trimming cost V 7 bases and J 1 base, with 10 bases left between them. The CDR3 runs to 13 residues. The CDR3 protein is CASKDSKNTEAFF. The DNA for the CDR3 is TGTGCCAGTAAGGACAGTAAGAACACTGAAGCTTTCTTT. Full variable domain (outside the CDR3, taken from reference TRBV19 and TRBJ1-1): DGGITQSPKYLFRKEGQNVTLSCEQNLNHDAMYWYRQDPGQGLRLIYYSQIVNDFQKGDIAEGYSVSREKKESFPLTVTSAQKNPTAFYLCASKDSKNTEAFFGQGTRLTVV.

This clone appeared once. The V gene is TRBV5-1, the J gene TRBJ2-7; TRBD2 matches 7 bases. V lost 0 bases to trimming and J lost 0 bases; unmatched junction nucleotides: 6. Per the germline V gene, CDR1 is SGHRS and CDR2 is YFSETQ. The CDR3 runs 16 residues. CDR3 nucleotides: TGCGCCAGCAGCTTGGAGCCTAGCGGAAGCTCCTACGAGCAGTACTTC. Translating gives CASSLEPSGSSYEQYF.

This rearrangement joins TRBV15 to TRBJ1-3, with D perhaps TRBD1 (5 bases). Deletions cut 5 bases from V and 0 bases from J, with 11 bases between. The CDR3 extends over 15 amino acids. Germline CDR1 is LNHNV and CDR2 is YYDKDF (reference sequence). The CDR3 region has the DNA TGTGCCACCAGCCTCCGTAGGGGCTCTGGAAACACCATATATTTT. It specifies CATSLRRGSGNTIYF.

The CDR3 loop reads CASTGAGTGYGYTF. The CDR3 nucleotides read TGTGCCAGCACGGGGGCAGGGACAGGCTATGGCTACACCTTC. The rearrangement uses TRBV28 and TRBJ1-2; 8 nucleotides line up with TRBD1. The germline V gene encodes CDR1 MDHEN and CDR2 SYDVKM. Trimming cost V 7 bases and J 4 bases; bases outside gene matches: 8. This CDR3 contains 14 residues.

J is TRBJ1-1 and V is TRBV5-5; D not resolved. V lost 0 bases to trimming and J lost 7 bases, with 10 bases between them. Germline V gene data show CDR1 as SGHKS and CDR2 as YYEKEE (reference sequence). This CDR3 has 13 residues. CDR3 nucleotide sequence: TGTGCCAGCAGCTTGGATACCCACTTTGAAGCTTTCTTT. It specifies CASSLDTHFEAFF.

CDR3 bases: TGCGCCAGCAGCCTGGGACAGGCGAGGACTGGAAACACCATATATTTT. Protein product: CASSLGQARTGNTIYF. V gene TRBV4-1 combines with J gene TRBJ1-3; 8 bases are a match to TRBD1. CDR3 length: 16 residues. V trimming: 4 bases; J trimming: 2 bases; junction bases outside the gene matches: 7. Germline CDR1 reads MGHRA; CDR2 reads YSYEKL.

The rearrangement links TRBV19 to TRBJ2-1; 13 bases line up with TRBD2. Germline V gives CDR1 LNHDA, CDR2 SQIVND (reference sequence). V lost 5 bases, J lost 2 bases, and 12 bases stayed unmatched. This CDR3 region has 19 residues. The CDR3, as DNA: TGTGCCAGTAGTCCCCGCAGGACTAGCGGGAGAGGAACCTACAATGAGCAGTTCTTC. Protein: CASSPRRTSGRGTYNEQFF. Looking up the rest from reference TRBV19 and TRBJ2-1 gives the full variable domain: DGGITQSPKYLFRKEGQNVTLSCEQNLNHDAMYWYRQDPGQGLRLIYYSQIVNDFQKGDIAEGYSVSREKKESFPLTVTSAQKNPTAFYLCASSPRRTSGRGTYNEQFFGPGTRLTVL.

V is TRBV27 and J is TRBJ2-7, with a possible D match to TRBD2 (6 bases). The CDR3 has 16 amino acids. Trimming pared 4 bases from V and 3 bases from J, leaving 19 bases between. Germline values: CDR1 MNHEY, CDR2 SMNVEV (reference sequence). The DNA for the CDR3 is TGTGCCAGCAGTTCGGGACTTCTTAGGGCTGACTACGAGCAGTACTTC. This gives the protein CASSSGLLRADYEQYF.

For this clone: This sample also contains other DNA sequences that code for the same CDR3. The chain uses TRBV5-4 and TRBJ1-6; 10 bases are a match to TRBD1. The CDR3 covers 18 residues. The V segment lost 4 bases and the J segment 4 bases; nucleotides outside the gene matches: 11. Germline V gives CDR1 SGHNT, CDR2 YYREEE (reference sequence). The CDR3 DNA follows: TGTGCCAGCAGCCCTGAAATCCGACAGGGGGCTTATAATTCACCCCTCCACTTT. Translated: CASSPEIRQGAYNSPLHF.

This clone was counted only a few times. This rearrangement joins TRBV5-1 to TRBJ2-2; TRBD2 matches at 13 bases. V lost 4 bases to trimming and J lost 1 base; unmatched junction nucleotides: 10. The germline V gene has CDR1 SGHRS and CDR2 YFSETQ. The CDR3 runs to 19 residues. CDR3 in amino acids: CASSALTGTSGENTGELFF. The CDR3 DNA is TGCGCCAGCAGCGCACTAACCGGGACTAGCGGGGAGAACACCGGGGAGCTGTTTTTT.

The rearrangement links TRBV5-4 to TRBJ2-1, with D maybe TRBD2 (7 bases). Per the germline V gene, CDR1 is SGHNT and CDR2 is YYREEE (reference sequence). The CDR3 runs 17 residues. Trimming pared 4 bases from V and 0 bases from J, leaving 17 bases between. The DNA of the CDR3 is TGTGCCAGCAGCCCCTTTCGGGGGGCCAGCTCCTACAATGAGCAGTTCTTC. It encodes CASSPFRGASSYNEQFF.

This chain joins TRBV7-8 and TRBJ1-4; 10 bases map to TRBD1. CDR1 and CDR2 (germline): SGHVS, FQNEAQ. The CDR3 has 16 amino acids. The J segment lost 0 bases and the V segment lost 5 bases, leaving 3 bases of the junction unmatched. CDR3 in amino acids: CASSTGQGTTNEKLFF. CDR3 DNA sequence: TGTGCCAGCAGCACGGGACAGGGGACAACTAATGAAAAACTGTTTTTT.

This clone was counted between two and nine times. The chain couples TRBV28 to TRBJ2-1; TRBD2 matches at 8 bases. Per the germline V gene, CDR1 is MDHEN and CDR2 is SYDVKM. The CDR3 length is 16 residues. J was trimmed by 1 base and V by 4 bases; bases with no gene match: 6. As DNA, the CDR3 is TGTGCCAGCAGTTCCGCGGCGGGGGGTTCCTACAATGAGCAGTTCTTC. Its translation: CASSSAAGGSYNEQFF.

This chain joins TRBV4-3 and TRBJ2-3, with TRBD2 as a possible D gene (6 bases). In germline, CDR1 is LGHNA, CDR2 YSLEER. V lost 3 bases, J lost 5 bases, and 9 bases lay in between. The CDR3 consists of 13 residues. The CDR3 sequence is CASSQDYQDTQYF. The CDR3 DNA sequence: TGCGCCAGCAGCCAGGACTACCAAGATACGCAGTATTTT.

This rearrangement joins TRBV5-1 to TRBJ1-2; 8 bases are shared with TRBD1. Germline V gives CDR1 SGHRS, CDR2 YFSETQ. This CDR3 is 16 amino acids long. Trimming removed 4 bases from V and 6 bases from J; junction bases left unmatched: 14. Here the CDR3 DNA reads TGCGCCAGCAGCGGGGCCGACAGGGGCGGGGTTGATGGCTACACCTTC. The encoded protein is CASSGADRGGVDGYTF. Drawing the rest from reference TRBV5-1 and TRBJ1-2, the complete variable domain is KAGVTQTPRYLIKTRGQQVTLSCSPISGHRSVSWYQQTPGQGLQFLFEYFSETQRNKGNFPGRFSGRQFSNSRSEMNVSTLELGDSALYLCASSGADRGGVDGYTFGSGTRLTVV.

This clone was observed a few times. V usage is TRBV5-4 and J usage is TRBJ1-2, with a tentative D call TRBD1 (6 bases). V lost 0 bases, J lost 4 bases, and 10 bases lay in between. The germline V gene encodes CDR1 SGHNT and CDR2 YYREEE (reference sequence). The CDR3 has 14 amino acids. This CDR3 reads CASSLGTDTYGYTF. The CDR3 DNA sequence: TGTGCCAGCAGCTTGGGGACAGACACCTATGGCTACACCTTC.

This rearrangement joins TRBV6-1 to TRBJ2-5; no definite D call. The CDR3 contains 11 residues. CDR1 and CDR2 from the germline V gene are MNHNS and SASEGT. The V and J ends lost 8 bases and 0 bases respectively, with 4 bases between them. The CDR3 DNA sequence: TGTGCCAGCGGCTACCAAGAGACCCAGTACTTC. Amino acid sequence: CASGYQETQYF.

The chain has TRBV19 and TRBJ2-3; maybe TRBD2 (6 bases). This CDR3 has 15 amino acids. Trimming took off 3 bases at V and 1 base at J, with 11 bases between the two ends. Looked up from germline, CDR1 is LNHDA and CDR2 is SQIVND (reference sequence). The CDR3 here is CASSIFAGRTDTQYF. The CDR3 DNA reads TGTGCCAGTAGTATTTTTGCGGGGCGCACAGATACGCAGTATTTT.

The chain joins TRBV7-9 to TRBJ2-7; D perhaps matches TRBD2 (5 bases). The CDR3 is made up of 15 amino acids. The V end lost 5 bases, the J end lost 0 bases, and 14 bases lay between the germline ends. In germline, CDR1 is SEHNR, CDR2 FQNEAQ (reference sequence). CDR3: CASSPLGGSSYEQYF. The CDR3 nucleotides read TGTGCCAGCAGCCCCCTCGGCGGGTCCTCCTACGAGCAGTACTTC.

The chain combines TRBV15 with TRBJ1-2; possibly TRBD1 for D (6 bases). This CDR3 has 15 amino acids. V lost 0 bases and J 10 bases, leaving 18 bases between the germline ends. In germline, CDR1 is LNHNV, CDR2 YYDKDF (reference sequence). This CDR3 is CATSRDLGRGSSYTF. DNA for the CDR3: TGTGCCACCAGCAGAGATTTGGGCAGGGGATCGTCCTACACCTTC. Filled out from reference TRBV15 and TRBJ1-2, the complete variable domain reads DAMVIQNPRYQVTQFGKPVTLSCSQTLNHNVMYWYQQKSSQAPKLLFHYYDKDFNNEADTPDNFQSRRPNTSFCFLDIRSPGLGDTAMYLCATSRDLGRGSSYTFGSGTRLTVV.

CDR3 region: CASSYDRTSGNTIYF. DNA of the CDR3: TGCGCCAGCAGTTACGACAGAACGTCTGGAAACACCATATATTTT. This chain connects TRBV4-1 to TRBJ1-3; the D gene is possibly TRBD1 (5 bases). Germline CDR1 MGHRA, CDR2 YSYEKL. Trimming cost V 6 bases and J 1 base, with 13 bases left between them. The CDR3 is made up of 15 amino acids.

The V call is TRBV27, the J call TRBJ2-7; tentatively, D is TRBD2 (5 bases). CDR1 is MNHEY and CDR2 is SMNVEV in the germline V gene (reference sequence). Trimming removed 6 bases at V and 6 bases at J, with 18 bases between. This CDR3 is 14 amino acids long. The CDR3 nucleotides read TGTGCCAGCAGACCCATCCCCGGACTGCTCGAGCAGTACTTC. As protein: CASRPIPGLLEQYF.

This clone was seen a handful of times. V gene TRBV4-2 combines with J gene TRBJ1-1, with 8 nucleotides matching TRBD1. The V gene's germline CDR1 is LGHNA and CDR2 YNFKEQ. There are 15 residues in the CDR3. The V segment lost 4 bases and the J segment 7 bases; nucleotides outside the gene matches: 11. Here the CDR3 reads CASSRRMDRASEAFF. The CDR3 DNA reads as TGTGCCAGCAGCCGGAGGATGGACAGGGCGAGTGAAGCTTTCTTT.